This T cell receptor beta chain originates from a study of cytomegalovirus exposure and HLA in healthy donors (dated by TCRdb to 2017 to 2019). The study in broad terms: In an earlier analysis of about 560 of the donors, 276 Gb of sequence data and 100 million or so unique TCR beta sequences from roughly 180 million T cells were reported. Donor age, sex, ethnicity and CMV serostatus were collected together with the repertoire data. Besides the first cohort of approximately 710 subjects, a separate validation cohort made up of roughly 120 different subjects was used. A handful of DR-DQ haplotypes were handled as single units for association and clustering because linkage in the cohort was strong. The study profiled the T cell repertoires of 500 to 800 subjects by immunosequencing and related them to cytomegalovirus serostatus. A later genetic analysis used genome-wide SNP genotypes for about 65% of the 666 donors, treating that subset as a discovery cohort. An early release that covered about 640 HLA-typed donors contained approximately 320 gigabases of sequencing data and 65 million to 100 million unique TCR sequences. Class I and class II HLA loci were covered by the typing at four-digit resolution. The study aimed to test whether signatures of past pathogen exposure could be identified by cataloging public T cell receptors. The genetic ancestry cluster associated with self-reported Caucasian donors included 81% of the roughly 400 genotyped donors. In a later analysis, previously published TCR beta repertoires from about 640 donors were re-analyzed and high-resolution HLA genotyping was added so that TCR occurrence patterns could be studied. Typing coverage varied by locus: roughly 620-640 donors for A, B, C, DRB1 and DQB1; 522 for DQA1; 606 for DPA1; some 470 for DPB1. Rather than drawing on any new phenotypic data, the later analysis identified candidate immune exposures from TCR beta sequences and the way those sequences occurred across donors. To decide whether each TCR beta V gene segment behaved as functional or pseudogenic, an earlier analysis of some 600 of the donors relied on high-throughput TCR beta sequencing. The study combined high-throughput TCR immunosequencing, statistical association of individual TCRs with disease status, and machine learning to predict cytomegalovirus infection status. Among around 400 genotyped donors of the cohort, an average of around 250,000 unique TCR beta nucleotide sequences was sequenced per donor, of which 15% to 20% were non-productive. All discovery cohort repertoires had been generated on a single sequencing platform.

Ends trimmed: V by 5 bases, J by 2 bases; bases unmatched to a gene: 6. In the germline V gene (reference sequence), CDR1 corresponds to LNHDA and CDR2 to SQIVND. The CDR3 runs 15 amino acids, cysteine and phenylalanine included. CDR3 DNA only is kept here, 45 bases in frame from base 1. Library preparation used the immunoSEQ multiplex PCR assay. For the multiplex PCR, a mixture combining 60 forward primers for TCR Vbeta segments and 13 reverse primers for TCR Jbeta segments was used. A multiplex PCR assay on genomic DNA amplified the CDR3 region of rearranged TCR beta genes. On the Illumina HiSeq System, the amplified TCR beta libraries were sequenced as 87-base-pair reads. The paper's processing steps were these. In a later analysis, 80 million or so unique TCR beta chains were counted across the 500 to 850 repertoires, and around 11 million of these chains were shared by at least two donors. A nearest-neighbor algorithm error-corrected the raw reads and collapsed the reads into unique sequences, merging closely related sequences to remove PCR and sequencing errors. To assign V, D and J gene segments, CDR3 sequences were aligned to IMGT reference sequences. For a sequence to be retained, at least a six-nucleotide match to both a V gene segment and a J gene segment was required. A rearrangement counted as productive if the CDR3 had no stop codons and remained in frame with V and J, and every other rearrangement counted as non-productive. Following IMGT convention, CDR3 was defined as the stretch from the second conserved V-encoded cysteine to the conserved J-encoded phenylalanine. Sequences without an unambiguous match to a single V gene segment were excluded from the earlier analysis of 587 of the donors. In an earlier analysis of a few hundred of the donors, V segments were called functional above 56.7% productive rearrangements and were called segregating when the between-donor standard deviation exceeded 5%. A statistical classification framework was developed to diagnose cytomegalovirus status using the catalog of TCR beta chain sequences. In a later analysis, V and J genes were assigned by comparing TCR nucleotide sequences against IMGT/GENE-DB human TR gene sequences. In a later analysis, CDR3 sequences and most-parsimonious VDJ recombination scenarios were assigned using the TCRdist pipeline. In a later analysis, each TCR beta chain was defined by its CDR3 amino acid sequence together with its V-gene family, and reads without a unique V-gene family were excluded. In a later analysis, 500 to 650 highly shared, low-generation-probability nucleotide sequences were removed to address suspected cross-contamination and a sequencing artifact. A later analysis calculated a clonal expansion index for each public chain from normalized within-repertoire ranks of inferred template counts. In a later analysis, generation probabilities were computed using a VDJ recombination model fitted to out-of-frame rearrangements, and the results were checked against IGoR. Hypergeometric tests were used in a later analysis to score TCR-TCR, TCR-HLA and TCR-CMV co-occurrence, with a repertoire-size bias correction applied to the TCR pairs. In a later analysis, false discovery rates were estimated by permuting HLA or CMV assignments 20 times. In a later analysis, co-occurring TCRs were grouped using DBSCAN, with TCRdist sequence similarity added in when clustering inside HLA-allele-positive subsets. Co-occurrence clustering excluded repertoires with fewer than 30,000 or more than 120,000 public chains, plus five with anomalous nucleotide sharing. Imported from immuneACCESS, the table was reduced by TCRdb to in-frame sequences with V and J called. These copies leave out some clones; in studies compared against another copy, an unresolved V gene accounts for under half, and the cause of the remainder is not known. That table supplies the V and J calls and clone size; D and trimming were determined from the DNA. The sample includes about 130,000 clones, with 60% to 80% observed a single time. 2% to 3% of the sample is held by the ten biggest clonotypes.

Findings and caveats that apply to the study as a whole: Strong co-occurrence of HLA alleles, especially DR and DQ, made assigning TCR associations to individual alleles difficult. In a later analysis, HLA-associated TCR beta chains showed more clonal expansion and lower generation probabilities than non-associated chains that were equally common. Three of the identified cytomegalovirus-associated TCR beta chains were confirmed in vitro to be specific for cytomegalovirus antigens. Presence/absence analyses assumed roughly uniform sequencing depth across donors, an assumption that may not hold. HLA typing was unavailable for some donors at each locus, so association tests used only the typed subset. The authors suggested that the approach could potentially be generalized to other disease states and immunological phenotypes. Cytomegalovirus status was reported to be diagnosed by the classifier with high specificity and sensitivity in both the original and validation cohorts. Immune exposure information for the cohort was limited to CMV serostatus. A further reported finding was that TCR beta sequences accurately predicted the HLA-A and HLA-B alleles for most subjects in the first cohort. A group of highly shared sequence variants was considered likely to be a technical artifact of the sequencing pipeline. Most TCR sequences were seen in very few donors, while some public TCRs were found in many individuals. A total of fewer than 200 TCR beta chains were listed by the study as associated with cytomegalovirus. The cohort was sequenced for TCR beta chains only, and without alpha or paired-chain data the features that could be detected were limited. Because counts were too low, some 17 rarely observed V segments, including chromosome 9 orphons, were excluded from the earlier analysis of several hundred of the donors. Some IMGT-functional V segments, including TRBV6-2 and TRBV6-3, could not be told apart with the 87-base-pair reads, so those segments were excluded. A later analysis found that most CMV-associated TCR beta chains appeared HLA-restricted, with HLA associations seemingly driven largely by CMV exposure. In a later analysis, TCR association rates were found to vary across HLA loci, with the most associated TCRs seen for DRB1 alleles and the fewest for HLA-C alleles. V-gene and J-gene trimming of TCR beta chains was associated with a missense DCLRE1C variant in a later genetic analysis, and the association was replicated in an independent cohort. According to a later genetic analysis, donors in an Asian-associated ancestry cluster had fewer N-insertions in productive TCRs than the approximately 700-donor mean. According to a later analysis, parvovirus B19, influenza, CMV and Epstein-Barr virus appeared linked to several top co-occurrence clusters. An earlier analysis of 450 to 750 of the donors showed that most TCR beta V segments appeared in productive rearrangements either about 87% or about 30% of the time, which broadly matched IMGT annotations. Linkage disequilibrium might explain the correlated functional status among segregating V segments, but an unknown experimental factor could not be excluded. Specific HLA alleles were associated with 16,951 TCR beta sequences at a false discovery rate of 0.05 in a later analysis.

Concerning this clone itself: Its antigen is currently not known. No base quality information exists; no much larger clone differs at one position.

The cohort comprised some 700 healthy bone marrow donors. All cohort members were sampled while nominally healthy, although unrecorded immune exposures were likely present. The donor was CMV seropositive and belonged to the group of 250 to 300 seropositive cohort members. A peripheral blood sample was collected from each donor, and TCR beta sequencing was performed on peripheral blood mononuclear cells. The Qiagen DNeasy Blood Extraction Kit was used to extract genomic DNA from the blood cell samples. What was sequenced was PBMCs. Here the chain combines TRBV19 and TRBJ1-2, with 9 junctional bases fitting TRBD1. The clonotype originates from a woman in her fifties or sixties in good health and CMV-seropositive. CDR3 loop: CASSPRTGANYGYTF. Here is the DNA: TGTGCCAGTAGTCCCCGGACAGGGGCAAACTATGGCTACACCTTC.